The 16 T cell receptor beta chains listed next were all sequenced from one sample in a study of blood T cell repertoires in COVID-19. Sequencing used immunoSEQ multiplex PCR; TCRdb keeps in-frame clones, though not all of them. This sample yields roughly 160,000 clones, of which about four fifths are seen a single time; approximately 3% belongs to the top ten. Sequences were obtained from PBMCs or T cells enriched from blood (not recorded which). All receptors come from a woman aged 60-75 years who had recovered from COVID-19.

The count of this clone is one. V usage is TRBV7-2 and J usage is TRBJ2-7; D perhaps matches TRBD1 (6 bases). Trimming cost V 4 bases and J 1 base, with 14 bases left between them. Germline V gives CDR1 SGHTA, CDR2 FQGNSA. The CDR3 loop spans 15 amino acids. Written as DNA, the CDR3 is TGTGCCAGCAGCTCACCAGGGGCAGGGTCCTACGAGCAGTACTTC. Translating gives CASSSPGAGSYEQYF.

The rearrangement uses TRBV9 and TRBJ2-3; 9 bases are a match to TRBD1. V shed 4 bases and J 9 bases; nucleotides not matched to a gene: 18. Germline loops: CDR1 SGDLS, CDR2 YYNGEE. The CDR3 is 17 amino acids. The CDR3 sequence: CASSPGGQGPIQGTQYF. The CDR3 DNA follows: TGTGCCAGCAGCCCAGGGGGACAGGGCCCCATCCAAGGCACGCAGTATTTT.

The chain carries TRBV6-5 and TRBJ1-3; 7 nucleotides align to TRBD1. CDR3 length: 15 amino acids. Germline V gene sequence: CDR1 MNHEY, CDR2 SVGAGI. Germline trimming cut 8 bases from V and 4 bases from J; bases unmatched to any gene: 11. The CDR3 sequence: CASFVTGSSGNTIYF. CDR3 nucleotide sequence: TGTGCCAGCTTCGTGACAGGGTCGTCCGGAAACACCATATATTTT.

The J gene is TRBJ2-5, the V gene TRBV28; possibly TRBD1 for D (5 bases). The CDR3 length is 13 residues. CDR1 and CDR2 from the germline V gene are MDHEN and SYDVKM. V was cut by 6 bases and J by 3 bases, with 11 bases left in between. The CDR3 loop reads CASRQVPKETQYF. CDR3 sequence (DNA): TGTGCCAGCAGACAGGTACCGAAAGAGACCCAGTACTTC.

In its sample, this clone was seen a few times. This sequence joins TRBV10-2 and TRBJ2-4; TRBD2 matches 8 bases. Trimming took 6 bases from V and 0 from J; bases not matched to a gene: 4. The germline V gene encodes CDR1 WSHSY and CDR2 SAAADI. This CDR3 region has 15 residues. This CDR3 reads CASSVAGIAKNIQYF. The CDR3, as DNA: TGCGCCAGCAGCGTAGCGGGGATAGCCAAAAACATTCAGTACTTC.

This clone was recorded only once. V is TRBV13 and J is TRBJ1-1; a possible D gene is TRBD1 (5 bases). Trimming shortened V by 4 bases and J by 5 bases, and 8 bases separated the two germline ends. Germline assignment: CDR1 PRHDT and CDR2 FYEKMQ (reference sequence). The CDR3 is 12 amino acids. The CDR3 DNA reads TGTGCCAGCAGCTCCAGGGTAACTGAAGCTTTCTTT. Its protein is CASSSRVTEAFF.

The chain has TRBV12-3 or TRBV12-4 and TRBJ1-1, with 7 positions matching TRBD1. Unmatched junction bases numbered 8, after V lost 5 bases and J lost 11 bases. The CDR3 covers 12 residues. CDR3: CASSPGTDLAFF. CDR3 nucleotide sequence: TGTGCCAGCAGTCCAGGGACAGACTTGGCTTTCTTT.

The chain employs TRBV30 and TRBJ1-2; D unresolved. Trimming pared 2 bases from V and 9 bases from J, leaving 13 bases between. The germline V gene has CDR1 GTSNPN and CDR2 SVGIG (reference sequence). CDR3 length: 12 residues. In DNA form, the CDR3 reads TGTGCCTGGAGTAGAGTAGCTCTTAGCTACACCTTC. Translating it yields CAWSRVALSYTF.

V gene TRBV5-5 combines with J gene TRBJ1-4; 7 bases map to TRBD1. Trimming removed 1 base from V and 1 base from J; junction bases left unmatched: 4. The CDR3 length is 16 residues. Germline loops: CDR1 SGHKS, CDR2 YYEKEE (reference sequence). The CDR3 nucleotides read TGTGCCAGCAGCTTGATTGCAGGGGGAACTAATGAAAAACTGTTTTTT. It yields the protein CASSLIAGGTNEKLFF.

This sequence joins TRBV5-1 and TRBJ2-2; tentative D call: TRBD2 (5 bases). The CDR3 length is 17 residues. Germline V gene data show CDR1 as SGHRS and CDR2 as YFSETQ. V shed 0 bases and J shed 5 bases, with 17 bases lying between them. DNA of the CDR3: TGCGCCAGCAGCTTGGCAAAATTGCCCGGGGTTACCGGGGAGCTGTTTTTT. Encoded protein: CASSLAKLPGVTGELFF.

The V gene is TRBV24-1, the J gene TRBJ1-5, with D hard to call. The V end was cut by 6 bases, the J end by 4 bases, with 9 bases between. Germline lookup yields CDR1 KGHDR and CDR2 SFDVKD. The CDR3 is made up of 13 amino acids. In DNA, the CDR3 is TGTGCCACCAGTAGCGGTTTAAATCAGCCCCAGCATTTT. Protein sequence: CATSSGLNQPQHF.

V and J are TRBV5-1 and TRBJ2-5, with D possibly being TRBD2 (5 bases). Germline CDR1 SGHRS, CDR2 YFSETQ. This CDR3 is 14 amino acids long. V lost 1 base, J lost 2 bases, and 9 bases lay in between. The CDR3: CASSLIGGQETQYF. The CDR3 coding sequence is TGCGCCAGCAGCTTGATAGGAGGTCAAGAGACCCAGTACTTC.

This chain links TRBV5-5 with TRBJ1-2, with 7 bases fitting TRBD1. The V gene's germline CDR1 is SGHKS and CDR2 YYEKEE (reference sequence). The CDR3 is made up of 13 amino acids. The ends lost 3 bases at V and 3 bases at J; junction bases unmatched: 2. Here the CDR3 reads CASSSQGDYGYTF. In DNA, the CDR3 is TGTGCCAGCAGCTCTCAGGGGGACTATGGCTACACCTTC.

The rearrangement links TRBV9 to TRBJ2-7, with D uncertain. The CDR3 consists of 15 residues. Looked up from germline, CDR1 is SGDLS and CDR2 is YYNGEE. V lost 1 base, J lost 2 bases, and 13 bases lay in between. The CDR3 spells CASSVSPGEAYEQYF. The DNA for the CDR3 is TGTGCCAGCAGCGTAAGCCCCGGTGAGGCCTACGAGCAGTACTTC.

In the case of this clone: This sample also contains other DNA sequences that code for the same CDR3. The chain has TRBV5-4 and TRBJ2-3; TRBD2 is a possible D gene (7 bases). Germline CDR1 and CDR2: SGHNT and YYREEE (reference sequence). The CDR3 is 15 amino acids. Trimming took 4 bases from V and 4 from J, leaving 16 bases between them. The CDR3 region is CASSPIGGGSDTQYF. The DNA of the CDR3 is TGTGCCAGCAGCCCAATAGGGGGGGGTTCAGATACGCAGTATTTT. The variable domain in full, with the rest retrieved from reference TRBV5-4 and TRBJ2-3, is ETGVTQSPTHLIKTRGQQVTLRCSSQSGHNTVSWYQQALGQGPQFIFQYYREEENGRGNFPPRFSGLQFPNYSSELNVNALELDDSALYLCASSPIGGGSDTQYFGPGTRLTVL.

This clone was seen only a few times. This chain connects TRBV19 to TRBJ2-1, with D perhaps matching TRBD1 (6 bases). Germline V CDR1 and CDR2: LNHDA, SQIVND (reference sequence). The CDR3 has 13 amino acids. Trimming took off 3 bases at V and 7 bases at J, with 10 bases between the two ends. The CDR3 region is CASSIMQGNEQFF. The CDR3 DNA reads as TGTGCCAGTAGTATTATGCAGGGGAATGAGCAGTTCTTC.